Listed here are 6 T cell receptor beta chains from one sample, sequenced in a study of identical twins. In TCRdb, the 5' RACE reads were re-called with MiXCR into one record per CDR3 protein. The sample consists of around 670,000 distinct CDR3 sequences, 5.5% to 6.5% of them appearing once. Sequenced: naive T cells sorted from blood. The receptors shown here come from a man aged 18-30 years in good health.

The chain couples TRBV19 to TRBJ1-2, with TRBD1 as a possible D gene (6 bases). CDR1 and CDR2 from the germline V gene are LNHDA and SQIVND (reference sequence). The CDR3 spans 14 residues. The V gene lost 1 base and the J gene lost 8 bases, with 14 bases spanning the gap. The CDR3 reads CASSIGTGSSGYTF. CDR3 nucleotide sequence: TGTGCCAGTAGTATAGGAACAGGGTCGAGCGGCTACACCTTC.

This clonotype was seen repeatedly, ten times or more. The chain is built from TRBV29-1 and TRBJ2-7, with D maybe TRBD2 (6 bases). CDR3 length: 15 residues. Between the trimmed V and J ends, which lost 2 bases and 4 bases, there was a span of 18 bases. Germline CDR1 reads SQVTM; CDR2 reads ANQGSEA. This CDR3 is CSVEFIGGRPYEQYF. CDR3 DNA sequence: TGCAGCGTTGAATTTATCGGAGGGCGTCCTTACGAGCAGTACTTC.

This chain connects TRBV7-2 to TRBJ1-5; no firm D call. CDR1 SGHTA and CDR2 FQGNSA come from the germline V gene. This CDR3 has 15 residues. Trimming removed 4 bases from V and 2 bases from J, with 12 bases in between. Written as DNA, the CDR3 is TGTGCCAGCAGCTCACAGAGGGCTGGCAATCAGCCCCAGCATTTT. Its protein product is CASSSQRAGNQPQHF.

To note about this clonotype: This sequence may be a read error, since a much larger clone differs from it by one base. The rearrangement links TRBV5-6 to TRBJ2-1; tentatively, D is TRBD1 (5 bases). In germline, CDR1 is SGHDT, CDR2 YYEEEE. Trimming took off 2 bases at V and 5 bases at J, with 11 bases between the two ends. The CDR3 is made up of 14 amino acids. Here the CDR3 DNA reads TGTGCCAGCAGCTTCATGGACAAGGACAATGAGCAGTTCTTC. Its protein is CASSFMDKDNEQFF.

The rearrangement joins TRBV7-2 to TRBJ2-6; no clear D. In germline, CDR1 is SGHTA, CDR2 FQGNSA. The CDR3 spans 15 residues. V dropped 1 base and J dropped 2 bases, with 6 bases sitting between them. The chain's CDR3 is CASSLVMAGANVLTF. DNA for the CDR3: TGTGCCAGCAGCTTAGTAATGGCTGGGGCCAACGTCCTGACTTTC.

The table lists this clonotype with a few counts. This chain links TRBV12-3 or TRBV12-4 with TRBJ1-2; D is undetermined. Trimming shortened V by 3 bases and J by 4 bases, and 9 bases separated the two germline ends. The CDR3 runs 13 residues. The CDR3 here is CASSFGRLYGYTF. CDR3 sequence (DNA): TGTGCCAGCAGTTTCGGACGGCTCTATGGCTACACCTTC.